There are a few counts of the clone carrying this T cell receptor (beta chain). Its antigen is undetermined. These data belong to a study of beta chain features in type 1 diabetes. Study outcomes and limitations: When Type 1 diabetes patients were examined, their TCRB CDR3s proved moderately but significantly shorter in all four CD4+ subsets. Patients' naive, central memory and regulatory TCRB repertoires appeared more alike than those of healthy donors.

Expressed TCRB transcripts were sequenced because the entire RNA isolate underwent reverse transcription. Using immunoSEQ multiplex PCR, the repertoire was profiled, and TCRdb retains in-frame clones only, with some absent. The table lists 160,000 or so clones, approximately 9% of them singletons. With V trimmed by 5 bases and J by 1 base, 6 bases remained unmatched. Germline CDR1 MGHDK, CDR2 SYGVNS. CDR3 length: 15 amino acids. Researchers reported sorting CD4+ naive, central memory, regulatory and stem cell-like memory cells via CD45RO/CCR7/CD25/CD127/CD95/CD27. The sample was central memory CD4+ T cells from blood. The sequence was collected from a woman aged 18-29 years with type 1 diabetes. The V gene is TRBV25-1, the J gene TRBJ1-2; 8 nucleotides agree with TRBD1. The CDR3 reads CASSRGTGVNYGYTF. In nucleotides, the CDR3 is TGTGCCAGCAGTCGCGGGACAGGAGTTAACTATGGCTACACCTTC.